This T cell receptor beta chain is from a study of T-cell reconstitution after alpha-beta-depleted transplantation in children (TCRdb year 2016). Concerning the study at large: Using TCR repertoire profiling, the study quantitatively followed how T-cell immune reconstitution unfolded in children after TCRalphabeta/CD19-depleted allogeneic hematopoietic cell transplantation.

V is pared back by 0 bases and J by 5 bases, with 20 bases lying between the germline termini. The CDR3, from cysteine to phenylalanine, totals 17 residues. Just CDR3 DNA is preserved here, 51 bases in frame from base 1. The germline V gene encodes CDR1 DFQATT and CDR2 SNEGSKA (reference sequence). This clonotype was seen many times. This receptor's antigen is unknown. No much larger clonotype is one base removed from it; base qualities were not supplied. Library prep was done by PCR. These reads were obtained on an Illumina HiSeq 2500. TCR libraries were prepared with molecular barcoding, using unique molecular identifiers to normalize TCRbeta repertoire quantification. Using fastp at Q25 and MiXCR, TCRdb reprocessed the public reads and kept productive beta chains. All rows with the same CDR3 protein become a single entry with the most common DNA and genes. A total of 190,000 or so distinct CDR3 sequences appear in this sample, less than 8% of them only once. The ten largest clones capture 3% to 3.5% of the sample.

This TCR was recovered from a human donor who donated a stem cell graft to a child with Wiskott-Aldrich syndrome. The specimen comprised PBMCs from the stem cell graft donor, sampled from the stem cell graft. The V and J segments used are TRBV20-1 and TRBJ1-5; a tentative D match to TRBD1 spans 6 bases. The bases read TGCAGTGCTAGAGATAGGTCCAGGGGCTGGGTGGATCAGCCCCAGCATTTT. The resulting protein is CSARDRSRGWVDQPQHF.